Listed below are T cell receptor beta chains from one sample, sequenced in a study of T cell changes during pregnancy in multiple sclerosis. The repertoire was sequenced with immunoSEQ multiplex PCR; TCRdb's copy has only in-frame clones and lacks some. The sample yields about 40,000 clones, roughly 88% seen once. Specimen: CD4+ T cells from peripheral blood mononuclear cells, collected before pregnancy. These receptors all come from a female donor with multiple sclerosis, enrolled in a pregnancy study. CDR3s include the opening cysteine and the closing phenylalanine or tryptophan. The order of the fields is CDR3 protein, CDR3 DNA, D gene, J gene, V gene, clone size. The D gene is left open where the match is weak. A row's size may be missing; if present it is once, few, many or a size class.

CASSLVEGGETQYF | TGCGCCAGCAGCTTGGTGGAGGGAGGCGAGACCCAGTACTTC | NA | TRBJ2-5 | TRBV5-1 | NA
CAIKTGSGVHTGELFF | TGTGCCATCAAAACCGGGTCAGGGGTGCACACCGGGGAGCTGTTTTTT | NA | TRBJ2-2 | TRBV10-3 | NA
CASSASGRANEQFF | TGTGCCAGCAGTGCCAGCGGGAGGGCCAATGAGCAGTTCTTC | TRBD2 | TRBJ2-1 | TRBV7-2 | NA
CASSLRSPATNEKLFF | TGTGCCAGCAGTTTAAGGAGCCCCGCAACTAATGAAAAACTGTTTTTT | NA | TRBJ1-4 | TRBV28 | NA
CASSPSGLAGETQYF | TGTGCCAGCAGCCCATCCGGACTAGCGGGGGAGACCCAGTACTTC | TRBD2 | TRBJ2-5 | TRBV7-3 | NA
CASTFSPVYEQYF | TGTGCCAGCACCTTTAGCCCAGTTTACGAGCAGTACTTC | NA | TRBJ2-7 | TRBV7-2 | NA
CASSVGWGVVGNTEAFF | TGCGCCAGCAGCGTTGGTTGGGGGGTGGTGGGGAACACTGAAGCTTTCTTT | NA | TRBJ1-1 | TRBV4-1 | NA
CASHGEPYEQYF | TGTGCCAGCCACGGAGAACCCTACGAGCAGTACTTC | NA | TRBJ2-7 | TRBV2 | NA
CASSQDGTGRNSPLHF | TGCGCCAGCAGCCAAGACGGGACAGGGCGAAATTCACCCCTCCACTTT | TRBD1 | TRBJ1-6 | TRBV4-1 | NA
CAWSEKGRGNTEAFF | TGTGCCTGGAGTGAAAAGGGGCGCGGGAACACTGAAGCTTTCTTT | NA | TRBJ1-1 | TRBV30 | NA
CASSLGGQIYNEQFF | TGCGCCAGCAGCTTAGGTGGACAGATCTACAATGAGCAGTTCTTC | NA | TRBJ2-1 | TRBV5-1 | NA
CASSSPGGKPEKLFF | TGTGCCAGCAGTTCGCCAGGGGGCAAACCCGAAAAACTGTTTTTT | TRBD1 | TRBJ1-4 | TRBV28 | NA
CASSLRAGPLRSTNEKLFF | TGTGCCAGCAGCTTAAGGGCGGGACCATTACGATCAACTAATGAAAAACTGTTTTTT | NA | TRBJ1-4 | TRBV5-5 | NA
CASSQGASGGANVLTF | TGCGCCAGCAGCCAAGGGGCCTCAGGTGGGGCCAACGTCCTGACTTTC | NA | TRBJ2-6 | TRBV4-3 | NA
CASSPGEGVTYEQYF | TGTGCCAGCTCACCTGGGGAGGGGGTCACCTACGAGCAGTACTTC | NA | TRBJ2-7 | TRBV18 | once